The T cell receptor beta chain described here comes from a study of blood T cell repertoires in COVID-19. V lost 6 bases to trimming and J lost 0 bases, with 11 bases between them. This CDR3 is 15 amino acids long. Per germline, CDR1 SNHLY and CDR2 FYNNEI. Some clones are missing from TCRdb's copy, which holds only in-frame ones; the method was immunoSEQ multiplex PCR. The repertoire includes a few hundred thousand clones, approximately 91% of them detected once, and 2.5% to 3% sits in the top ten. The TCR was taken from a person under 35 with COVID-19, enrolled during active disease. The sequenced sample was peripheral blood. V is TRBV2 and J is TRBJ2-2; D possibly corresponds to TRBD1 (6 bases). The CDR3 DNA follows: TGTGCCAGCAGCCCGGGACACTCGAACACCGGGGAGCTGTTTTTT. Protein product: CASSPGHSNTGELFF.